The subject of this entry is one T cell receptor beta chain. The table came from immunoSEQ multiplex PCR; TCRdb's copy has only in-frame clones and leaves some out. This sample has 410,000 or so clones, with about 91% found just once. These data come from a study of blood T cell repertoires in COVID-19. Study as a whole: T cells, B-cell-depleted T cells, or PBMCs supplied cDNA or gDNA.

The CDR3 is 16 amino acids. V was trimmed by 6 bases and J by 0 bases, leaving 15 bases between them. Germline CDR1 MDHEN, CDR2 SYDVKM. Sequenced material: peripheral blood. This chain connects TRBV28 to TRBJ1-3, with D possibly matching TRBD1 (6 bases). The clonotype was recovered from a middle-aged woman with COVID-19, enrolled during active disease. The CDR3 region has the DNA TGTGCCAGCAGCCGCACCGGGACACACTCTGGAAACACCATATATTTT. Its translation is CASSRTGTHSGNTIYF. The whole variable domain, filled in from reference TRBV28 and TRBJ1-3, reads DVKVTQSSRYLVKRTGEKVFLECVQDMDHENMFWYRQDPGLGLRLIYFSYDVKMKEKGDIPEGYSVSREKKERFSLILESASTNQTSMYLCASSRTGTHSGNTIYFGEGSWLTVV.